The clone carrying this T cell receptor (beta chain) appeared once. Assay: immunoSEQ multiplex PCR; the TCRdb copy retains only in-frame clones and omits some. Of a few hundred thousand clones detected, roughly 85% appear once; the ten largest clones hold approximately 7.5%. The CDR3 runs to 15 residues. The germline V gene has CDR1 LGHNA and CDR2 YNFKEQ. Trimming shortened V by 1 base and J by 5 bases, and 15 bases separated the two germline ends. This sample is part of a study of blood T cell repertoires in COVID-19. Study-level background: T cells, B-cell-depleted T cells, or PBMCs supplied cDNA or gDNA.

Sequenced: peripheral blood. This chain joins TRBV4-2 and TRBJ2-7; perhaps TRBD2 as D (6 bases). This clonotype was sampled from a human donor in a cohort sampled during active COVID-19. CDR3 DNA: TGTGCCAGCAGCCAAGCTGTGCAGGGAGGAAACGAGCAGTACTTC. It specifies CASSQAVQGGNEQYF.